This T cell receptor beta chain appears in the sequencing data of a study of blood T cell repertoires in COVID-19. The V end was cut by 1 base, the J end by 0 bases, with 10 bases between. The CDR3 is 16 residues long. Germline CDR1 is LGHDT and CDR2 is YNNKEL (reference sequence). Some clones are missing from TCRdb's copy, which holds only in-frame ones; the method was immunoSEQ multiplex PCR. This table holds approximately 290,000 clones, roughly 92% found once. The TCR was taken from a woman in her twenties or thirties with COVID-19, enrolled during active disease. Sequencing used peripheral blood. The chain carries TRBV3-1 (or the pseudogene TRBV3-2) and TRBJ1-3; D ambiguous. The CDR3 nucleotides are TGTGCCAGCAGCCAAGGGCCCCACCTCTCTGGAAACACCATATATTTT. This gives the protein CASSQGPHLSGNTIYF.